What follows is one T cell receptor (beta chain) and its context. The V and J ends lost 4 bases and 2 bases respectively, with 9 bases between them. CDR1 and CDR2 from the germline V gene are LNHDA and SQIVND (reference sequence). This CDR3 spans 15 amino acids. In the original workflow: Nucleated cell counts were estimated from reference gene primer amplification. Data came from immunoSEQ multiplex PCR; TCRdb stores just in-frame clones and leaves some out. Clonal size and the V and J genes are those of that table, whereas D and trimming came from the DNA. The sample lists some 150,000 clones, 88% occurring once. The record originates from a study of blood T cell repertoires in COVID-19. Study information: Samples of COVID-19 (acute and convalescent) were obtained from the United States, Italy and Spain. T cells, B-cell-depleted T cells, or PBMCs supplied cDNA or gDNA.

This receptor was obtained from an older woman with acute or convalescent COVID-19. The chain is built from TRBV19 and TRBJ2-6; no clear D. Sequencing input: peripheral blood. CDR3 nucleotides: TGTGCCAGTAGTACCCACTCGACTGGGGCCAACGTCCTGACTTTC. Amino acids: CASSTHSTGANVLTF.